One and the same sample provided the 18 T cell receptor beta chains below, sequenced in a study of T-cell reconstitution after alpha-beta-depleted transplantation in children. The library targeted TCRbeta and was prepared with unique molecular identifiers. TCRdb re-analysed the PCR reads in MiXCR, keeping a single row per CDR3 protein. The sample has some 600,000 distinct CDR3 sequences; under 15% are singletons. Material: PBMCs, mostly from graft donor cells, obtained 360 days after TCRalphabeta/CD19-depleted stem cell transplant. The receptor set was obtained from a male patient younger than 18 who had a stem cell transplant for acute myeloid leukemia, so the T cells may come from the graft donor.

DNA for the CDR3: TGTGCCAGCACTTGGGGGGGACTAGCGGGAGGCACCTACAATGAGCAGTTCTTC. It yields the protein CASTWGGLAGGTYNEQFF. V and J are TRBV6-2 or TRBV6-3 and TRBJ2-1; TRBD2 matches at 15 bases. The germline CDR1 and CDR2 sequences are MNHEY and SVGEGT. V shed 7 bases, J shed 2 bases, and the junction held 9 bases outside the gene matches. The CDR3 is made up of 18 amino acids.

This clonotype was seen a few times. This sequence joins TRBV28 and TRBJ1-6; no firm D call. Between the trimmed V and J ends, which lost 6 bases and 10 bases, there was a span of 16 bases. Germline CDR1 is MDHEN and CDR2 is SYDVKM. This CDR3 contains 14 residues. The CDR3 sequence is CASRGAGRTSPLHF. The CDR3 nucleotides read TGTGCCAGCAGAGGAGCAGGTCGGACCTCACCCCTCCACTTT. Together with reference TRBV28 and TRBJ1-6, the CDR3 gives the full variable domain: DVKVTQSSRYLVKRTGEKVFLECVQDMDHENMFWYRQDPGLGLRLIYFSYDVKMKEKGDIPEGYSVSREKKERFSLILESASTNQTSMYLCASRGAGRTSPLHFGNGTRLTVT.

This clonotype showed up just a few times. Here the CDR3 reads CSAEGGTGAFYEQYF. CDR3 sequence (DNA): TGCAGCGCCGAAGGGGGGACAGGGGCATTTTACGAGCAGTACTTC. This rearrangement joins TRBV29-1 to TRBJ2-7; 10 bases map to TRBD1. The V segment lost 7 bases and the J segment 4 bases; nucleotides outside the gene matches: 13. Germline assignment: CDR1 SQVTM and CDR2 ANQGSEA. The CDR3 is 15 amino acids.

The chain carries TRBV9 and TRBJ2-1; possible D gene TRBD1, 6 bases. The CDR3 extends over 14 amino acids. Germline V lookup: CDR1 SGDLS, CDR2 YYNGEE. V was shortened by 4 bases and J by 7 bases, with 15 bases between the two germline ends. CDR3 DNA sequence: TGTGCCAGCAGCCCCCGTAGTCAGGGGAATGAGCAGTTCTTC. This gives the protein CASSPRSQGNEQFF.

This chain links TRBV3-1 with TRBJ2-5, with TRBD1 matching over 8 bases. The junction had 12 bases not matched to a gene; V was cut back by 1 base and J by 5 bases. The germline CDR1 and CDR2 sequences are LGHDT and YNNKEL (reference sequence). The CDR3 loop spans 17 amino acids. The CDR3 loop reads CASSQGPGGAGAETQYF. The CDR3 DNA sequence: TGTGCCAGCAGCCAAGGTCCAGGGGGCGCGGGTGCGGAGACCCAGTACTTC.

This clonotype has at least ten counts. The V and J genes are TRBV29-1 and TRBJ2-2; no clear D. Per the germline V gene, CDR1 is SQVTM and CDR2 is ANQGSEA. The CDR3 runs 11 residues. V was trimmed by 6 bases and J by 1 base, leaving 3 bases between them. The CDR3, as DNA: TGCAGCGTCCTGAACACCGGGGAGCTGTTTTTT. Protein: CSVLNTGELFF.

This rearrangement joins TRBV28 to TRBJ2-3, with D possibly called TRBD1 or TRBD2 (6 bases each). The CDR3 has 14 residues. V was clipped by 7 bases and J by 5 bases, with 16 bases between them. Germline lookup yields CDR1 MDHEN and CDR2 SYDVKM. The DNA for the CDR3 is TGTGCCAGCACCCCTATGGAGGGGGGAGATACGCAGTATTTT. This gives the protein CASTPMEGGDTQYF.

This clonotype was recorded many times. V is TRBV28 and J is TRBJ2-3; TRBD2 matches at 7 bases. With 4 bases clipped from V and 0 bases from J, the junction kept 7 bases outside the gene matches. Germline assignment: CDR1 MDHEN and CDR2 SYDVKM. This CDR3 contains 16 residues. The CDR3 loop is CASSSPRTRSTDTQYF. In DNA, the CDR3 is TGTGCCAGCAGTTCCCCGCGGACTAGGAGCACAGATACGCAGTATTTT.

This chain connects TRBV18 to TRBJ2-3; D remains unclear. The CDR3 totals 12 residues. Germline assignment: CDR1 KGHSH and CDR2 LQKENI. Trimming shortened V by 1 base and J by 5 bases, and 4 bases separated the two germline ends. The CDR3 coding sequence is TGTGCCAGCTCACCACTTATAGATACGCAGTATTTT. The encoded protein is CASSPLIDTQYF.

V usage is TRBV7-8 and J usage is TRBJ2-7; a weak D match, TRBD1 (6 bases). V lost 1 base and J 2 bases, leaving 18 bases between the germline ends. Looked up from germline, CDR1 is SGHVS and CDR2 is FQNEAQ. The CDR3 length is 17 residues. The chain's CDR3 is CASSLGTQVQGPYEQYF. The CDR3 coding sequence is TGTGCCAGCAGCTTAGGGACTCAGGTGCAGGGGCCCTACGAGCAGTACTTC.

This clonotype was detected only a few times. CDR3 sequence: CSASKGNSPLHF. The CDR3 DNA reads as TGCAGTGCTAGCAAAGGGAATTCACCCCTCCACTTT. The V and J genes are TRBV20-1 and TRBJ1-6; unclear D gene. This CDR3 contains 12 residues. Germline loops: CDR1 DFQATT, CDR2 SNEGSKA (reference sequence). V lost 3 bases and J 7 bases, leaving 7 bases between the germline ends.

This clonotype was recorded many times. V gene TRBV20-1 combines with J gene TRBJ2-1; a weak D match, TRBD1 (6 bases). V lost 2 bases and J 2 bases, leaving 10 bases between the germline ends. Looked up from germline, CDR1 is DFQATT and CDR2 is SNEGSKA (reference sequence). The CDR3 covers 14 residues. CDR3 DNA: TGCAGTGCTAGATTCAGGGGTCCCTACAATGAGCAGTTCTTC. Translation: CSARFRGPYNEQFF.

The chain recombines TRBV29-1 with TRBJ1-2; no clear D. CDR3 size: 12 residues. The V end was cut by 1 base, the J end by 2 bases, with 5 bases between. The germline gives CDR1 SQVTM, CDR2 ANQGSEA. The DNA for the CDR3 is TGCAGCGTTGAAGCAGACAACTATGGCTACACCTTC. Protein: CSVEADNYGYTF.

This clonotype was counted only a few times. This chain uses TRBV2 with TRBJ2-3; D gene ambiguous. The germline V and J ends were trimmed by 4 bases and 2 bases, with 16 bases remaining between them. Germline V gene lookup returns CDR1 SNHLY and CDR2 FYNNEI. CDR3 length equals 16 residues. In DNA form, the CDR3 reads TGTGCCAGCAGTGGGGGTGGCAGGACCTACACAGATACGCAGTATTTT. Its translation is CASSGGGRTYTDTQYF.

This clonotype was found a few times. The chain employs TRBV29-1 and TRBJ1-1; D uncertain. This CDR3 spans 10 amino acids. Trimming took 4 bases from V and 9 from J, leaving 9 bases between them. Germline CDR1 and CDR2: SQVTM and ANQGSEA. The DNA for the CDR3 is TGCAGCGTTGTAGGCGGGCAAGCTTTCTTT. Amino acid sequence: CSVVGGQAFF.

CDR3 DNA: TGCGCCAGCAGCCTAGGACAACTAAATGAGCAGTTCTTC. This sequence encodes CASSLGQLNEQFF. The chain carries TRBV4-3 and TRBJ2-1, with D possibly being TRBD1 (5 bases). This CDR3 has 13 residues. Germline assignment: CDR1 LGHNA and CDR2 YSLEER. The V gene lost 4 bases and the J gene lost 7 bases, with 11 bases spanning the gap.

This clonotype was seen more than once but under ten times. This chain connects TRBV27 to TRBJ2-7, with D maybe TRBD2 (6 bases). V lost 5 bases, J lost 7 bases, and 12 bases lay in between. Germline V gene lookup returns CDR1 MNHEY and CDR2 SMNVEV (reference sequence). CDR3 length: 12 residues. CDR3: CASSPLGTEQYF. CDR3 DNA sequence: TGTGCCAGCAGTCCCCTTGGGACTGAGCAGTACTTC.

The V and J genes are TRBV4-3 and TRBJ1-1, with D unresolved. The CDR3 is 13 residues long. V was trimmed by 2 bases and J by 1 base, leaving 5 bases between them. Germline V gene sequence: CDR1 LGHNA, CDR2 YSLEER. In nucleotides, the CDR3 is TGCGCCAGCAGCCAAATGTGGAACACTGAAGCTTTCTTT. Translation gives CASSQMWNTEAFF.